This TCR beta chain was documented in a study of blood T cell repertoires in COVID-19. Only in-frame clones appear in the TCRdb table, and some are missing; sequencing was by immunoSEQ multiplex PCR. The sample holds fewer than 350,000 clones, roughly 88% seen once. The cohort comprised adults aged 18 to 89 years residing in about two dozen US areas. The CDR3 runs 18 residues. Germline CDR1 LNHDA, CDR2 SQIVND (reference sequence). The V segment lost 4 bases and the J segment 1 base; nucleotides outside the gene matches: 15. The specimen sequenced was PBMCs or T cells enriched from blood (not recorded which). The source of this sequence is a middle-aged woman with acute COVID-19. The chain joins TRBV19 to TRBJ2-7; TRBD2 matches 8 bases. The CDR3 loop is CASSTPRAAGGRSYEQYF. The CDR3 DNA reads TGTGCCAGTAGTACCCCCCGGGCGGCGGGAGGAAGGTCCTACGAGCAGTACTTC.